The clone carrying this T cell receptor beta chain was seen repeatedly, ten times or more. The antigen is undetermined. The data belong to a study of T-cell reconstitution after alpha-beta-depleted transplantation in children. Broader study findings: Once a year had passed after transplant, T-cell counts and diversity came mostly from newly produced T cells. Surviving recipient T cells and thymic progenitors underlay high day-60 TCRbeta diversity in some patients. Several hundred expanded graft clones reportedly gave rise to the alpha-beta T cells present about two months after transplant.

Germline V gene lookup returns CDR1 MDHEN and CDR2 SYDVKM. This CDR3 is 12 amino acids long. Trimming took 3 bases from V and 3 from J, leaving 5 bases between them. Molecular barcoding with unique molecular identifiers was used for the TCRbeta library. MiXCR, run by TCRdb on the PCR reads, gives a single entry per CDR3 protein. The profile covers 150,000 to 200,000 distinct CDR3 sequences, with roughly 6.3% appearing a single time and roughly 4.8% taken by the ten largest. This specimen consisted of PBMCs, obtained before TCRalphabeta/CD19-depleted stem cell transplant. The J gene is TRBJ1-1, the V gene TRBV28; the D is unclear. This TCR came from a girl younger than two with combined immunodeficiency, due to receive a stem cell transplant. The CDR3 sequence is CASSFQYTEAFF. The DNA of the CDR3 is TGTGCCAGCAGTTTCCAGTACACTGAAGCTTTCTTT.